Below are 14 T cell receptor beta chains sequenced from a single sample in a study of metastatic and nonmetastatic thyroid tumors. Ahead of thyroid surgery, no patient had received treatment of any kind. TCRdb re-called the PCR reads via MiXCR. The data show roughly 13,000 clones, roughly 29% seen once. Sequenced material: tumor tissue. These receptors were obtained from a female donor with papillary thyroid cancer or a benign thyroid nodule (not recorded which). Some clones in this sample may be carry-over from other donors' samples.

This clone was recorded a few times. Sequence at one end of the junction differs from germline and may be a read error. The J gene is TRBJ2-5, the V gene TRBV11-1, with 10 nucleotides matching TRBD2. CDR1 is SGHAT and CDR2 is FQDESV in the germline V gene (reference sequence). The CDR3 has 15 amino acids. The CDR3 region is CASSLKRGGRETKYF. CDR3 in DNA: TGTGCCAGCAGCTTAAAGCGGGGGGGCCGAGAGACCAAGTACTTC.

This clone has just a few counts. The CDR3 sequence is CAWSVYRSNGYTF. As DNA, the CDR3 is TGTGCCTGGAGTGTATACCGTAGCAATGGCTACACCTTC. This rearrangement joins TRBV30 to TRBJ1-2, with D unresolved. Germline V gene sequence: CDR1 GTSNPN, CDR2 SVGIG (reference sequence). The CDR3 contains 13 residues. V lost 0 bases and J lost 6, with 11 bases in between.

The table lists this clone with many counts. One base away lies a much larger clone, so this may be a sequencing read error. CDR3 in amino acids: CSARGYGAGSMNTEAFF. The CDR3 nucleotides are TGCAGTGCTAGAGGGTATGGAGCCGGGAGCATGAACACTGAAGCTTTCTTT. The chain uses TRBV20-1 and TRBJ1-1; unclear D gene. Germline CDR1 DFQATT, CDR2 SNEGSKA (reference sequence). The length of the CDR3 is 17 residues. With 1 base removed from V and 0 bases from J, the gap between germline ends came to 18 bases.

In nucleotides, the CDR3 is TGTGCCAGCAGTTTTAAGTTAGGGGGGAGCTCCTACGAGCAGTACTTC. Translated, it gives CASSFKLGGSSYEQYF. V gene TRBV28 combines with J gene TRBJ2-7, with D possibly called TRBD1 or TRBD2 (6 bases each). The V gene's germline CDR1 is MDHEN and CDR2 SYDVKM. V was clipped by 3 bases and J by 0 bases, with 15 bases between them. The CDR3 contains 16 residues.

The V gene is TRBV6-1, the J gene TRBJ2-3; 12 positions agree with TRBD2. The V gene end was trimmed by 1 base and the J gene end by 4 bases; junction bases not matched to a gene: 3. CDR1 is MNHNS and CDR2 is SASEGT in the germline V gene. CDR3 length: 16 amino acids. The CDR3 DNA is TGTGCCAGCAGTGAAGAGCTAGCGGGGGGGCCAGATACGCAGTATTTT. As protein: CASSEELAGGPDTQYF.

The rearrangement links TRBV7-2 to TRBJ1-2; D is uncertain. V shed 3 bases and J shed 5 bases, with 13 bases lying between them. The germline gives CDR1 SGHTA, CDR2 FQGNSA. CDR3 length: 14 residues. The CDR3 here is CASSFMNTRYGYTF. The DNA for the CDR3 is TGTGCCAGCAGCTTCATGAACACCCGATATGGCTACACCTTC.

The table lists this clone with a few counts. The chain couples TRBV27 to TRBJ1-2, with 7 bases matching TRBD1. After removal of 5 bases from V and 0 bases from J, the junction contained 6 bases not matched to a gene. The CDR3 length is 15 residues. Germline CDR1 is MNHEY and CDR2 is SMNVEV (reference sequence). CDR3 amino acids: CASSPAGTANYGYTF. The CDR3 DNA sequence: TGTGCCAGCAGTCCTGCCGGGACAGCTAACTATGGCTACACCTTC.

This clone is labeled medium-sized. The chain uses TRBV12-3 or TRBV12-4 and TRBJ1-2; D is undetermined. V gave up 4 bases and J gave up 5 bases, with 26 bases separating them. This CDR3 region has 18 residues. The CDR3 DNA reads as TGTGCCAGCAGTTCGACTCCGGCGGGCTCCAACCTTATATATGGCTACACCTTC. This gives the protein CASSSTPAGSNLIYGYTF.

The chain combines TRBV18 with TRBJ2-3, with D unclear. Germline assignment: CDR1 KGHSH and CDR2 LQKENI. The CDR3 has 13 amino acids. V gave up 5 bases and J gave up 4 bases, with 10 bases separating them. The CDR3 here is CASSSTVSDTQYF. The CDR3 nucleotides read TGTGCCAGCTCATCGACCGTATCAGATACGCAGTATTTT.

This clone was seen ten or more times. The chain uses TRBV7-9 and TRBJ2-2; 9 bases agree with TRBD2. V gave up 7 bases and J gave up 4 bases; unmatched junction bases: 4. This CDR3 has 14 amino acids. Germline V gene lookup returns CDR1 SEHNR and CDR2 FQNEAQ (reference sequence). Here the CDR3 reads CASKGSGGTGELFF. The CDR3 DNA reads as TGTGCCAGCAAAGGTAGCGGGGGCACCGGGGAGCTGTTTTTT.

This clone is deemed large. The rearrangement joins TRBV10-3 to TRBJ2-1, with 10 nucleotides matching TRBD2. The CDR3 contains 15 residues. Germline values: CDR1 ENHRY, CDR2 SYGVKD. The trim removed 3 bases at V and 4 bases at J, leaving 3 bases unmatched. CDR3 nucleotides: TGTGCCATCAGTGATATTAGCGGGGGGTACAATGAGCAGTTCTTC. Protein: CAISDISGGYNEQFF.

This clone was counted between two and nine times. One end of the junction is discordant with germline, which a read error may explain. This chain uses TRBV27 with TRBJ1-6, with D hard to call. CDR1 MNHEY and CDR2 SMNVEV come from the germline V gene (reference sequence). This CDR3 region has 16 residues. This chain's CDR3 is CASSWAVSSYNSHLHF. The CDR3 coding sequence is TGTGCCAGCAGTTGGGCAGTTAGCTCCTATAATTCACACCTCCACTTT.

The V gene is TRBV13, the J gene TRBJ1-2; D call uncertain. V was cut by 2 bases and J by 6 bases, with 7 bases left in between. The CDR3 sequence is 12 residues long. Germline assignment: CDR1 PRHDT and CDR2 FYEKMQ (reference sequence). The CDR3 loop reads CASSLFPDGYTF. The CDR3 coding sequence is TGTGCCAGCAGCTTATTTCCAGATGGCTACACCTTC. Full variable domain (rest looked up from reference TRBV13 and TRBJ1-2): AAGVIQSPRHLIKEKRETATLKCYPIPRHDTVYWYQQGPGQDPQFLISFYEKMQSDKGSIPDRFSAQQFSDYHSELNMSSLELGDSALYFCASSLFPDGYTFGSGTRLTVV.

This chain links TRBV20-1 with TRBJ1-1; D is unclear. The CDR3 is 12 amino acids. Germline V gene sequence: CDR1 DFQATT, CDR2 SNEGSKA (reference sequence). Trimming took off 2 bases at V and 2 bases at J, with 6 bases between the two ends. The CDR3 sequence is CSARPHNTEAFF. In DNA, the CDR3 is TGCAGTGCTAGACCCCATAACACTGAAGCTTTCTTT.